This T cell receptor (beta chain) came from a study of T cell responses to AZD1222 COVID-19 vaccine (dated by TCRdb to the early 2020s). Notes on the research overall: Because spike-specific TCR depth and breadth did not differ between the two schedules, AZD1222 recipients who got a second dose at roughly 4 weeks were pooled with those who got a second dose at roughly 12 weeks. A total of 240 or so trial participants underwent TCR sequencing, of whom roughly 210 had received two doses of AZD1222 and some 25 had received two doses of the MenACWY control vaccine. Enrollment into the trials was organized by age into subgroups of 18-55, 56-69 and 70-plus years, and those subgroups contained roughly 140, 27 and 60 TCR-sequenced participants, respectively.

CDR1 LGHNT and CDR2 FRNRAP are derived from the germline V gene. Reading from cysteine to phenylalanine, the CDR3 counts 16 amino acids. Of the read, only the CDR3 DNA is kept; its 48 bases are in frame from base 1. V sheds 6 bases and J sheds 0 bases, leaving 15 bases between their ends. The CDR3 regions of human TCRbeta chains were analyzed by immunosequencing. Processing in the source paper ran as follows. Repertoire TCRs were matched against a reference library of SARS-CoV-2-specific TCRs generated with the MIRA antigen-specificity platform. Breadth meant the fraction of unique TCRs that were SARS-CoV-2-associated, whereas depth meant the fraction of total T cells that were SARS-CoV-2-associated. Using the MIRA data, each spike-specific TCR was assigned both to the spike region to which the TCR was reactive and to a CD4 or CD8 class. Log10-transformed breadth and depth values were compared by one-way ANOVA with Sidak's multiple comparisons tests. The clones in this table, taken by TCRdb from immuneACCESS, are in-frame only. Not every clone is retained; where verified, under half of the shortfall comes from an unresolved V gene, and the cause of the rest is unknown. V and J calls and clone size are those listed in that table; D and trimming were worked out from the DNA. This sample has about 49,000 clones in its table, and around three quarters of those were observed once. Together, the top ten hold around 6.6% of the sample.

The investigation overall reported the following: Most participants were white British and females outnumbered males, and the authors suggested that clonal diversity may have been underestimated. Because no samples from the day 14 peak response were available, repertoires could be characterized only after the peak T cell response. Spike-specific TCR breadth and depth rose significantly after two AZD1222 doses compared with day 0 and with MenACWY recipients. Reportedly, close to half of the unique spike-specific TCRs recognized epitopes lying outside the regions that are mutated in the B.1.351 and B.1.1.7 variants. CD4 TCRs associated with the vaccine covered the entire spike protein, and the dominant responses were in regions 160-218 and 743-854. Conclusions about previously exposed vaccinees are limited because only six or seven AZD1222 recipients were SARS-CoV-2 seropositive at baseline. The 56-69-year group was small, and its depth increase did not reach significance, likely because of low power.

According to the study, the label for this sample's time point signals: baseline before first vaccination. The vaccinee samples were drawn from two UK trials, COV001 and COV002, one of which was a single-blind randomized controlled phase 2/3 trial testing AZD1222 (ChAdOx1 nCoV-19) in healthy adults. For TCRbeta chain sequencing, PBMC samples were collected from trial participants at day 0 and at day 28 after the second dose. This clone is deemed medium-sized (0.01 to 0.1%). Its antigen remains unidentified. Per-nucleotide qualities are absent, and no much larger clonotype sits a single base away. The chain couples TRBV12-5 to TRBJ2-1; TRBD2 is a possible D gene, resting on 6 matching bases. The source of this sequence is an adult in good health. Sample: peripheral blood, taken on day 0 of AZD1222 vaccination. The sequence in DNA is TGTGCTAGTGGCGGTGGGGGGTCGAGCTCCTACAATGAGCAGTTCTTC. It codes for CASGGGGSSSYNEQFF.